The clone carrying this T cell receptor (beta chain) occurred a few times. The antigen is unknown. This sample was taken from a study of regulatory T cells in long-lasting Graves disease. About the research overall: The criterion for persistent Graves' disease was over 5 years of antithyroid drugs with positive TSH receptor antibodies. Study-wide results and limits: Persistent disease exhibited a predilection for TRBV28, TRBJ1-2 and TRBJ2-5.

Researchers made TCR beta libraries by using iRepertoire HTBI primers and running Arm-PCR on CDR3 regions. TCRdb independently ran MiXCR on the multiplex PCR reads; one entry per CDR3 protein. This table has under 350,000 distinct CDR3 sequences, under 25% appearing once. The V end lost 6 bases, the J end lost 3 bases, and 11 bases lay between the germline ends. The CDR3 loop spans 13 amino acids. The germline V gene encodes CDR1 SEHNR and CDR2 FQNEAQ (reference sequence). Time point defined: persistent/refractory GD, antithyroid drugs over 5 years with positive TRAb. PBMC RNA was the source of the TCR library. An endocrinology unit in Xi'an, China, supplied the patients.

The sample consisted of peripheral blood mononuclear cells (PBMCs), taken when the disease was refractory, from a patient treated with antithyroid drugs. The chain uses TRBV7-9 and TRBJ1-2; TRBD1 is a possible D gene (5 bases). The receptor's source is a female donor with Graves disease. CDR3 nucleotides: TGTGCCAGCAGATGGTCGGGGGACTATGGCTACACCTTC. Translation gives CASRWSGDYGYTF.